Listed below are T cell receptor beta chains from one sample, sequenced in a study of shared T cell receptors in the human thymus. The assay was immunoSEQ multiplex PCR, and TCRdb's table has in-frame clones only and misses some. In the table there are some 660,000 clones, around 87% of which are singletons. The data also belong to a second study, concerning human thymus T cells.

Sequenced material: thymocytes. The receptor set was obtained from a boy younger than two with a congenital heart defect. The CDR3 runs from the conserved cysteine through the conserved F or W. The D gene is left open where the match is weak. A clone size is listed for some rows: how often the clone was seen (once, few, many), or a class if it is expanded.

v_call,j_call,d_call,clone_size,cdr3_nt,cdr3_aa
TRBV28,TRBJ1-1,.,.,TGTGCCAGCAGCACCACCTTCGTGAGGGAAACTGAAGCTTTCTTT,CASSTTFVRETEAFF
TRBV4-3,TRBJ1-2,TRBD1,.,TGCGCCAGCAGCCAAGAGGACAGGGAAGACTATGGCTACACCTTC,CASSQEDREDYGYTF
TRBV28,TRBJ1-1,.,.,TGTGCCAGCAACTGGTCTACAGGGCTGGCTTCGACTGAAGCTTTCTTT,CASNWSTGLASTEAFF
TRBV10-3,TRBJ2-7,.,once,TGTGCCATCGGACGGGGGTCCTACGAGCAGTACTTC,CAIGRGSYEQYF
TRBV19,TRBJ1-2,TRBD1,.,TGTGCCAGTAGCATCATACAGGGGAAAAGGGATGGCTACACCTTC,CASSIIQGKRDGYTF
TRBV19,TRBJ2-7,.,few,TGTGCCAGTAGTCTCGCCTTGGGTCAGGGTGGTAACGAGCAGTACTTC,CASSLALGQGGNEQYF
TRBV5-1,TRBJ1-4,TRBD1,.,TGCGCCAGCAGCCGGTTGACAGGGGGCGGTGAAAAACTGTTTTTT,CASSRLTGGGEKLFF
TRBV21-1,TRBJ2-1,.,.,TGTGCCAGCAGCAAACGCCCTAGCGGGAGAGTGAGTGAGCAGTTCTTC,CASSKRPSGRVSEQFF
TRBV28,TRBJ1-6,.,few,TGTGCCAGTACACCACGGGGGGGGAGAATTGCGCCCCTCCACTTT,CASTPRGGRIAPLHF
TRBV7-9,TRBJ2-1,TRBD2,.,TGTGCCAGCAGCTTTTCCGGGACTAGCGGGAGGAACAATGAGCAGTTCTTC,CASSFSGTSGRNNEQFF
TRBV4-2,TRBJ1-5,.,.,TGTGCCAGCAGCCAAGCCGCTAAAGGGACAAGTAATCAGCCCCAGCATTTT,CASSQAAKGTSNQPQHF
TRBV27,TRBJ1-1,TRBD1,.,TGTGCCAGCAGTACCTTCCACCGGGACAGGGGTTCTGAAGCTTTCTTT,CASSTFHRDRGSEAFF
TRBV7-9,TRBJ2-7,.,.,TGTGCCAGCAGCGACCTGGGGGGGCGGGACCTTACCTACGAGCAGTACTTC,CASSDLGGRDLTYEQYF
TRBV5-1,TRBJ2-3,.,.,TGCGCCAGCAGCACAGGACACGCCGAGGCAACAGATACGCAGTATTTT,CASSTGHAEATDTQYF
TRBV11-2,TRBJ1-2,.,.,TGTGCCAGCAGCTTCAGGCACCGCTATGGCTACACCTTC,CASSFRHRYGYTF
TRBV6-5,TRBJ1-2,TRBD1,.,TGTGCCAGCTTCCGGGACAGGTATAGCTACACCTTC,CASFRDRYSYTF
TRBV6-5,TRBJ2-1,.,.,TGTGCCAGCAGTTCCAGGGGAAATGAGCAGTTCTTC,CASSSRGNEQFF
TRBV5-1,TRBJ2-7,.,.,TGCGCCAGCAGCTTGGCGGTAGGCGGGGCCCACGAGCAGTACTTC,CASSLAVGGAHEQYF
TRBV5-5,TRBJ1-1,.,.,TGTGCCAGCAGCTCTACGGGATCCCACACTGAAGCTTTCTTT,CASSSTGSHTEAFF
TRBV2,TRBJ1-1,.,.,TGTGCCAGCAGTGCTAGACCTTTGAACACTGAAGCTTTCTTT,CASSARPLNTEAFF
TRBV29-1,TRBJ1-2,TRBD1,.,TGCAGCGTTGACCCTAGGGACAGCTATGGCTACACCTTC,CSVDPRDSYGYTF
TRBV10-1,TRBJ2-1,.,.,TGCGCCAGCAGTGTAGGGGACTCCGAAAATGAGCAGTTCTTC,CASSVGDSENEQFF
TRBV5-6,TRBJ2-6,.,once,TGTGCCAGCAGCTTGGCCGGAGGCGATGGAAGCTCTGGGGCCAACGTCCTGACTTTC,CASSLAGGDGSSGANVLTF
TRBV28,TRBJ2-2,.,.,TGTGCCAGCAGTTTACAACGCCCCAGGGCTGAAAAACGGACCGGGGAGCTGTTTTTT,CASSLQRPRAEKRTGELFF
TRBV10-2,TRBJ1-6,TRBD1,once,TGCGCCAGCAGTGACTACGGGACAGACGATAATTCACCCCTCCACTTT,CASSDYGTDDNSPLHF
TRBV11-2,TRBJ2-2,TRBD2,once,TGTGCCAGCAGCGCTCCCGGGACTAGCGGGATTCGGAACACCGGGGAGCTGTTTTTT,CASSAPGTSGIRNTGELFF
TRBV27,TRBJ2-1,TRBD2,.,TGTGCCAGCAGTTTCGGTTTTGGGGGGGAGACCTACAATGAGCAGTTCTTC,CASSFGFGGETYNEQFF
TRBV5-1,TRBJ2-1,.,.,TGCGCCAGCAGCTTGTTGAGTCCTGAGCAGTTCTTC,CASSLLSPEQFF
TRBV20-1,TRBJ2-7,.,once,TGCAGTGCTAGTTACAACTACGAGCAGTACTTC,CSASYNYEQYF
TRBV11-2,TRBJ2-7,.,.,TGTGCCAGCAGCTTCGGTCGGCAGGACTCCTACGAGCAGTACTTC,CASSFGRQDSYEQYF
TRBV27,TRBJ2-5,.,.,TGTGCCAGCAGTTTATCGCGTAACCAAGAGACCCAGTACTTC,CASSLSRNQETQYF
TRBV18,TRBJ2-1,.,once,TGTGCCAGCTCACCACCGCTCCGGGGAGTACTGAATGAGCAGTTCTTC,CASSPPLRGVLNEQFF